This T cell receptor beta chain was identified during a study of T cell responses to AZD1222 COVID-19 vaccine (dated by TCRdb to the early 2020s). General notes on the study: TCR sequencing covered over 230 trial participants: around 210 given two doses of AZD1222 and around 26 given two doses of MenACWY control vaccine. Enrollment into the trials was organized by age into subgroups of 18-55, 56-69 and 70-plus years, and those subgroups contained roughly 150, 30 and 60 TCR-sequenced participants, respectively.

The CDR3 regions of human TCRbeta chains were subjected to immunosequencing. The authors processed their data as follows. TCRs in the repertoires were compared against a reference library of SARS-CoV-2-specific TCRs that had been generated with the MIRA antigen-specificity platform. Breadth was defined as the fraction of unique TCRs that were SARS-CoV-2-associated, and depth was defined as the fraction of total T cells that were SARS-CoV-2-associated. Using the MIRA data, each spike-specific TCR was mapped to the spike region that the TCR reacts to and placed in a CD4 or CD8 class. Log10-transformed breadth and depth values were compared by one-way ANOVA with Sidak's multiple comparisons tests. As stored in TCRdb, this immuneACCESS dataset retains in-frame rearrangements with V and J assigned. A fraction of the clones does not appear; measured against another copy, unresolved V genes explain less than half of the discrepancy, and the remainder lacks a known reason. The DNA was the basis for D and trimming; V, J and clone size are from that table. Within this sample are about 130,000 clones, with 80% to 95% of them counted one time only. Jointly, the top ten make up roughly 4.4% of the sample.

General conclusions and limits of the study: Reportedly, almost half of the unique spike-specific TCRs recognized epitopes lying outside the regions that are mutated in the B.1.351 and B.1.1.7 variants. Vaccine-associated CD4 TCRs spanned the whole spike protein, with dominant responses in regions 160-218 and 743-854. Only five to seven AZD1222 recipients were SARS-CoV-2 seropositive at baseline, limiting conclusions about previously exposed vaccinees. Participants were mostly white British, with more females than males. The authors suggested clonal diversity may have been underestimated. After two AZD1222 doses, spike-specific TCR breadth and depth were significantly higher than at day 0 and than in MenACWY recipients. Because no samples from the day 14 peak response were available, repertoires could be characterized only after the peak T cell response. The 56-69-year group was small, and its depth increase did not reach significance, likely because of low power.

A word on this clone: Its antigen is still unknown. The input lacks base qualities; no much larger clone sits a single base away.

V drops 5 bases and J drops 7 bases, leaving 18 bases in between. Its CDR3 holds 15 amino acids, cysteine through phenylalanine. Only the CDR3 region is kept as DNA, spanning 45 bases read in frame from base 1. CDR1 MDHEN and CDR2 SYDVKM are derived from the germline V gene. What the time point label conveys for this sample: baseline before first vaccination. What this sample's treatment or condition label stands for: meningococcal conjugate vaccine given as trial control. The vaccinee samples were drawn from two UK trials, COV001 and COV002, one of which was a single-blind randomized controlled phase 2/3 trial testing AZD1222 (ChAdOx1 nCoV-19) in healthy adults. Trial participant PBMC samples were collected at day 0 and day 28 after the second dose for TCRbeta chain sequencing.

The rearranged chain carries TRBV28 and TRBJ1-5, with a tentative D gene TRBD1 over 6 matching bases. The sample was peripheral blood, taken on day 0 of MenACWY control vaccination. This sequence was found in an adult in good health. The CDR3 region reads CASSGGQRTRQPQHF. The bases are TGTGCCAGCAGTGGAGGACAGCGAACACGGCAGCCCCAGCATTTT.